These T cell receptor beta chains were read from a single sample in a study of T cell repertoires in cytomegalovirus infection. Using its own MiXCR run on the reads, TCRdb lists one record per CDR3 protein. The data contain about 89,000 distinct CDR3 sequences, approximately 30% of them singletons. No antigen has been identified for these receptors. The sequencing here drew on CD8+ T cells from cultured PBMCs, taken from culture after CMV antigen stimulation. The receptor source for this set is a human donor in good health (CMV status not recorded). Some clones in this sample may be carry-over from other donors' samples. Both conserved end residues are part of each CDR3. A D gene is named only where the DNA matches it firmly. Clone size appears in some rows only: once, few, many, or a class for an expanded clone.

v_gene,d_gene,abundance,j_gene,CDR3nt,CDR3aa
TRBV19,.,.,TRBJ2-3,TGTGCCAGTAGTGCGGACACTTACACAGATATGCAGTATTTT,CASSADTYTDMQYF
TRBV12-3/TRBV12-4,.,hyperexpanded,TRBJ2-7,TGTGCCAGCAGTTTAGCCGACAGTTCCGAGCAGTACTTC,CASSLADSSEQYF
TRBV2,.,few,TRBJ2-3,TGTGCCAGCAGTGAACAAGGGGTTGGCACAGATACGCAGTATTTT,CASSEQGVGTDTQYF
TRBV7-9,.,.,TRBJ2-3,TGTGCCAGCAGCTTCCCTAGGACAGACACAGATACGCAGTATTTT,CASSFPRTDTDTQYF
TRBV2,.,once,TRBJ1-1,TGTGCCAGCAACGTACAGGGAGGCACTGAAGCTTTCTTT,CASNVQGGTEAFF
TRBV28,.,.,TRBJ2-3,TGTGCCAGCAGTTTTAGCCAGCCCAAGAGCACAGATACGCAGTATTTT,CASSFSQPKSTDTQYF
TRBV12-3/TRBV12-4,.,many,TRBJ1-1,TGTGCCTCGGGGGGTTCGAACACTGAAGCTTTCTTT,CASGGSNTEAFF
TRBV5-4,.,.,TRBJ2-1,TGTGCCAGCAGCTCCGGGACGGAGTACAATGAGCAGTTCTTC,CASSSGTEYNEQFF
TRBV12-3/TRBV12-4,TRBD1,many,TRBJ2-7,TGTGCCAGCAGGATGAACAGGGGCACCTACGAGCAGTACTTC,CASRMNRGTYEQYF
TRBV27,.,.,TRBJ1-5,TGTGCCAGCAGTTTAGTGCTGGGGAATCAGCCCCAGCATTTT,CASSLVLGNQPQHF
TRBV12-3/TRBV12-4,.,.,TRBJ1-5,TGTGCCAGCAGTTTAGGGGATAATAGCAATCAGCCCCAGCATTTT,CASSLGDNSNQPQHF
TRBV11-2,.,.,TRBJ2-5,TGTGCCAGCAGCTCTCCAACTAGGATCCAAGAGACCCAGTACTTC,CASSSPTRIQETQYF
TRBV27,.,.,TRBJ2-4,TGTGCCAGCAGTTTATTTGGGGGCGGAGACTCCAAAAACATTCAGTACTTC,CASSLFGGGDSKNIQYF